This paragraph covers one T cell receptor beta chain sequence. The data were taken from a study of blood T cell repertoires in COVID-19. Study overall: The United States, Italy and Spain provided the acute and convalescent COVID-19 samples. T cells, B-cell-depleted T cells, or PBMCs supplied cDNA or gDNA.

Germline V gives CDR1 SGHDN, CDR2 FVKESK. V lost 0 bases to trimming and J lost 7 bases, with 15 bases between them. This CDR3 spans 15 amino acids. In the authors' methods: Researchers report that nucleated cell counts were estimated from reference gene primer amplification. Clones were sequenced by immunoSEQ multiplex PCR, and TCRdb holds only the in-frame ones, with some missing. The DNA gave D and trimming, while V, J and clone size come from that table. This table holds 150,000 to 170,000 clones, about four fifths found once. The receptor was derived from a woman aged 55-75 years with acute or convalescent COVID-19. Sequencing was done on a sample of peripheral blood. V gene TRBV14 combines with J gene TRBJ2-5, with D possibly TRBD1 on 6 matching bases. CDR3 sequence (DNA): TGTGCCAGCAGCCAAGATGGGGGCAGGGCAGCGACCCAGTACTTC. Its translation is CASSQDGGRAATQYF.